This entry concerns a single TCR beta chain. This sample was taken from a study of monozygotic twins with inflammatory bowel disease. TCRdb reprocessed the 5' RACE reads; each CDR3 protein has one entry and no DNA is given. The specimen's table records around 220,000 distinct CDR3 sequences. Germline lookup yields CDR1 MNHNS and CDR2 SASEGT. This CDR3 has 16 amino acids. Specimen: blood. This TCR came from a human donor with ulcerative colitis or Crohn's disease, or a healthy co-twin of an affected twin (not recorded which). The chain uses TRBV6-1 and TRBJ1-4; TCRdb names TRBD1, which stays unverified in the absence of DNA. The CDR3: CASSEFSTAYYEKLFF.